The 8 T cell receptor beta chains in this list originate from one sample, sequenced in a study of metastatic and nonmetastatic thyroid tumors (dated by TCRdb to 2018 to 2020). Libraries were made using PCR. Reads for this sample came from an Illumina HiSeq 4000. TCRdb reprocessed the public reads (quality trimming at Q25 with fastp, clone calling with MiXCR) and kept in-frame beta chains. This sample gives 3,000 to 3,500 clones in total; 30% to 35% of them show up just once. The ten biggest clones cover approximately 30% of the sample. No patient had received any treatment before thyroid surgery. The sequenced sample consisted of adjacent normal tissue. The receptors were sampled from a male donor with papillary thyroid cancer or a benign thyroid nodule (not recorded which). Some clones in this sample may be carry-over from other donors' samples.

The J gene is TRBJ1-2, the V gene TRBV2, with no clear D. The germline gives CDR1 SNHLY, CDR2 FYNNEI. V gave up 10 bases and J gave up 4 bases, with 10 bases separating them. The CDR3 totals 11 residues. In nucleotides, the CDR3 is TGTGCCACTGGAACAGTCTATGGCTACACCTTC. It specifies CATGTVYGYTF.

This clone has just a few counts. A much larger clone lies one base from this, so it may be a read error. Different DNA sequences within this sample yield the same CDR3. The chain couples TRBV12-3 or TRBV12-4 to TRBJ2-1, with TRBD1 as a possible D gene (6 bases). This CDR3 has 12 amino acids. With 3 bases removed from V and 15 bases from J, the gap between germline ends came to 15 bases. This chain's CDR3 is CASSLAGTGWFF. Written as DNA, the CDR3 is TGTGCCAGCAGTTTGGCCGGTACAGGGTGGTTCTTC.

This chain joins TRBV5-1 and TRBJ2-7, with 7 bases matching TRBD1. The CDR3 runs to 15 residues. CDR1 SGHRS and CDR2 YFSETQ come from the germline V gene. V was clipped by 4 bases and J by 5 bases; unmatched bases: 12. The chain's CDR3 is CASSRLFPGGNEQYF. The CDR3 DNA is TGCGCCAGCAGCCGATTGTTCCCAGGGGGAAACGAGCAGTACTTC. Full variable domain (missing parts from reference TRBV5-1 and TRBJ2-7): KAGVTQTPRYLIKTRGQQVTLSCSPISGHRSVSWYQQTPGQGLQFLFEYFSETQRNKGNFPGRFSGRQFSNSRSEMNVSTLELGDSALYLCASSRLFPGGNEQYFGPGTRLTVT.

By its share, this clone is large (0.1 to 1%). The genes are TRBV27 and TRBJ1-2; D is uncertain. The germline V and J ends were trimmed by 5 bases and 2 bases, with 12 bases remaining between them. The CDR3 has 14 residues. Germline values: CDR1 MNHEY, CDR2 SMNVEV (reference sequence). The CDR3 sequence is CASSPSGVNYGYTF. The CDR3 bases are TGTGCCAGCAGTCCCTCTGGGGTAAACTATGGCTACACCTTC.

This clone was seen a handful of times. V usage is TRBV6-2 or TRBV6-3 and J usage is TRBJ2-7, with 10 bases lining up with TRBD2. The CDR3 has 15 amino acids. V lost 6 bases, J lost 6 bases, and 11 bases stayed unmatched. The germline V gene encodes CDR1 MNHEY and CDR2 SVGEGT. DNA for the CDR3: TGTGCCAGCAGCCCCTCAGCGGGAGGGCCGGTCGAGCAGTACTTC. Translation: CASSPSAGGPVEQYF.

V usage is TRBV12-3 or TRBV12-4 and J usage is TRBJ1-2; D possibly corresponds to TRBD1 (6 bases). This CDR3 contains 14 residues. The V end was cut by 2 bases, the J end by 7 bases, with 14 bases between. CDR3 DNA: TGTGCCAGCAGTTTACAGGGAAAGGGGGGTGGCTACACCTTC. Amino acid sequence: CASSLQGKGGGYTF.

This clone is categorized as medium-sized. V gene TRBV4-3 combines with J gene TRBJ2-6; the match to TRBD1 covers 9 bases. The germline V gene encodes CDR1 LGHNA and CDR2 YSLEER. With 5 bases clipped from V and 0 bases from J, the junction kept 5 bases outside the gene matches. The CDR3 has 17 residues. The CDR3 DNA reads as TGCGCCAGCAGCTGGGGACAGGGCAACTCTGGGGCCAACGTCCTGACTTTC. Amino acid sequence: CASSWGQGNSGANVLTF.

This clone turned up a few times. The rearrangement uses TRBV7-9 and TRBJ1-1; D not certain. Deletions cut 1 base from V and 8 bases from J, with 8 bases between. This CDR3 region has 12 residues. Germline V gene data show CDR1 as SEHNR and CDR2 as FQNEAQ (reference sequence). CDR3 region: CASSLGSGEAFF. In DNA, the CDR3 is TGTGCCAGCAGCTTAGGTTCAGGAGAAGCTTTCTTT.